The 24 T cell receptor beta chains in this list originate from one sample, sequenced in a study of graft-versus-host responses after intestinal transplantation. Sequencing used immunoSEQ multiplex PCR; TCRdb keeps in-frame clones, though not all of them. The repertoire has about 10,000 clones, under 35% of them found once; the top ten carry about 5.8%. Specimen: alloreactive CD4+ T cells from a mixed lymphocyte reaction culture, collected before transplantation. The subset was: CFSE-low proliferating T cells sorted from roughly six-day pre-transplant mixed lymphocyte reaction (GvH or HvG direction). Source of these receptors: a human patient who was an organ donor for intestinal transplantation.

This clone is labeled medium-sized. The V call is TRBV4-1, the J call TRBJ2-1; 8 positions match TRBD2. In germline, CDR1 is MGHRA, CDR2 YSYEKL. The CDR3 totals 16 residues. The junction had 5 bases not matched to a gene; V was cut back by 1 base and J by 3 bases. This CDR3 reads CASSQGASGGYNEQFF. CDR3 DNA sequence: TGCGCCAGCAGCCAAGGGGCAAGCGGGGGCTACAATGAGCAGTTCTTC.

The V and J genes are TRBV7-9 and TRBJ1-2; no clear D. Germline V gene data show CDR1 as SEHNR and CDR2 as FQNEAQ (reference sequence). Trimming took 5 bases from V and 6 from J, leaving 13 bases between them. The CDR3 runs to 13 residues. This chain's CDR3 is CASSPYPGHGYTF. CDR3 sequence (DNA): TGTGCCAGCAGCCCCTACCCCGGACATGGCTACACCTTC.

The V gene is TRBV11-2, the J gene TRBJ1-2, with 9 bases aligning to TRBD1. The CDR3 covers 17 residues. Looked up from germline, CDR1 is SGHAT and CDR2 is FQNNGV. J was trimmed by 4 bases and V by 4 bases; bases with no gene match: 13. The CDR3 protein is CASSSPGTGKYGYGYTF. The CDR3 region has the DNA TGTGCCAGCAGCTCCCCTGGGACAGGGAAATATGGCTATGGCTACACCTTC. The full variable domain, its missing parts supplied by reference TRBV11-2 and TRBJ1-2, is EAGVAQSPRYKIIEKRQSVAFWCNPISGHATLYWYQQILGQGPKLLIQFQNNGVVDDSQLPKDRFSAERLKGVDSTLKIQPAKLEDSAVYLCASSSPGTGKYGYGYTFGSGTRLTVV.

This clone has more than one count but fewer than ten. This sequence joins TRBV5-1 and TRBJ2-3; TRBD2 matches at 12 bases. In germline, CDR1 is SGHRS, CDR2 YFSETQ. The V segment lost 4 bases and the J segment 1 base; nucleotides outside the gene matches: 4. This CDR3 region has 16 residues. Here the CDR3 DNA reads TGCGCCAGCAGCCCCCGGACTAGCGGGGGCACAGATACGCAGTATTTT. The encoded protein is CASSPRTSGGTDTQYF. Full variable domain (outside the CDR3, taken from reference TRBV5-1 and TRBJ2-3): KAGVTQTPRYLIKTRGQQVTLSCSPISGHRSVSWYQQTPGQGLQFLFEYFSETQRNKGNFPGRFSGRQFSNSRSEMNVSTLELGDSALYLCASSPRTSGGTDTQYFGPGTRLTVL.

The CDR3 DNA is TGTGCCAGCAGCCCCCGGACTAGCGGGGGGGATTTATATAGCACAGATACGCAGTATTTT. It yields the protein CASSPRTSGGDLYSTDTQYF. V usage is TRBV7-8 and J usage is TRBJ2-3, with 15 bases lining up with TRBD2. V dropped 5 bases and J dropped 0; count of bases not matched to a gene: 12. Germline assignment: CDR1 SGHVS and CDR2 FQNEAQ. This CDR3 contains 20 residues.

This chain joins TRBV19 and TRBJ2-7, with TRBD2 as a possible D gene (5 bases). The CDR3 has 12 residues. Between the trimmed V and J ends, which lost 6 bases and 7 bases, there was a span of 13 bases. Germline V gene lookup returns CDR1 LNHDA and CDR2 SQIVND (reference sequence). The CDR3 region has the DNA TGTGCCAGTAGACAGAGGTCGGGAGAGCAGTACTTC. It specifies CASRQRSGEQYF.

Relative to its sample, this clone is medium-sized. The chain carries TRBV11-3 and TRBJ2-7; 7 bases fit TRBD1. Germline lookup yields CDR1 SGHNT and CDR2 YENEEA. After removal of 5 bases from V and 0 bases from J, the junction contained 4 bases not matched to a gene. The CDR3 extends over 14 amino acids. CDR3 sequence (DNA): TGTGCCAGCAGCGCCCGACAGGGCTCCTACGAGCAGTACTTC. This codes for CASSARQGSYEQYF.

The chain joins TRBV28 to TRBJ1-2; 11 nucleotides match TRBD1. The CDR3 contains 17 residues. In germline, CDR1 is MDHEN, CDR2 SYDVKM. The V segment lost 8 bases and the J segment 5 bases; nucleotides outside the gene matches: 16. The CDR3 protein is CASAPMIGQGARYGYTF. The DNA of the CDR3 is TGTGCCAGCGCCCCTATGATAGGACAGGGGGCGCGTTATGGCTACACCTTC.

This clone is deemed large. This rearrangement joins TRBV10-3 to TRBJ2-3, with TRBD2 matching 7 bases. Trimming took 3 bases from V and 3 from J; bases not matched to a gene: 0. Per the germline V gene, CDR1 is ENHRY and CDR2 is SYGVKD. This CDR3 region has 13 residues. The CDR3 DNA is TGTGCCATCAGTGAAGCGGGGACAGATACGCAGTATTTT. This codes for CAISEAGTDTQYF.

V usage is TRBV7-5 and J usage is TRBJ1-2. TRBV7-5 is deemed a pseudogene. This CDR3 spans 14 amino acids. The CDR3 DNA reads as TGTGCCAGCAGACCTGATTACAGCGAGTATGGCTACACCTTC. Translation: CASRPDYSEYGYTF.

This clone was detected a few times. V gene TRBV7-9 combines with J gene TRBJ1-3, with TRBD1 as a possible D gene (6 bases). The ends were cut back, 5 bases at V and 4 bases at J, with 9 bases in the middle. The CDR3 loop spans 13 amino acids. Germline CDR1 reads SEHNR; CDR2 reads FQNEAQ (reference sequence). The CDR3 is CASSRGGGNTIYF. For the CDR3, the DNA is TGTGCCAGCAGCCGGGGGGGCGGAAACACCATATATTTT.

This clone was counted only a few times. V and J are TRBV13 and TRBJ2-7; TRBD2 matches at 10 bases. The CDR3 totals 15 residues. The germline V gene encodes CDR1 PRHDT and CDR2 FYEKMQ (reference sequence). V gave up 7 bases and J gave up 5 bases; unmatched junction bases: 11. The CDR3 spells CASTPRKGTSDEQYF. Written as DNA, the CDR3 is TGTGCCAGCACACCCCGAAAGGGGACTAGCGACGAGCAGTACTTC.

As to this clone: Since a much larger clone is just one base distant, this may be a read error. The rearrangement uses TRBV10-3 and TRBJ2-7, with D perhaps matching TRBD2 (5 bases). V was cut by 1 base and J by 2 bases, with 9 bases left in between. From germline, CDR1 is ENHRY and CDR2 SYGVKD. The CDR3 loop spans 14 amino acids. The CDR3 region has the DNA TGTGCCATCAGTGAGTGGAACGGGGCCTACGAGCAGTACTTC. Translated: CAISEWNGAYEQYF.

CDR3 DNA sequence: TGTGCCAGCAGAATGGGACTATCCTACGAGCAGTACTTC. Translation: CASRMGLSYEQYF. The chain employs TRBV6-9 and TRBJ2-7, with 7 bases lining up with TRBD2. The CDR3 is made up of 13 amino acids. Looked up from germline, CDR1 is MNHGY and CDR2 is SVAAGI. J was trimmed by 1 base and V by 6 bases; bases with no gene match: 3.

This clone came up a few times. J is TRBJ1-2 and V is TRBV30; TRBD1 is a possible D gene (6 bases). Germline loops: CDR1 GTSNPN, CDR2 SVGIG (reference sequence). This CDR3 region has 12 residues. V was pared by 5 bases and J by 2 bases, with 9 bases between. The CDR3 sequence is CAWGGPNYGYTF. Written as DNA, the CDR3 is TGTGCCTGGGGGGGGCCGAACTATGGCTACACCTTC.

The rearrangement uses TRBV28 and TRBJ1-4, with D possibly matching TRBD1 (5 bases). This CDR3 comprises 14 residues. CDR1 and CDR2 (germline): MDHEN, SYDVKM. Trimming pared 1 base from V and 5 bases from J, leaving 8 bases between. CDR3 region: CASSLSGRNEKLFF. The CDR3 region has the DNA TGTGCCAGCAGTTTATCGGGGCGGAATGAAAAACTGTTTTTT.

This clone was counted only a few times. This sequence joins TRBV2 and TRBJ2-3, with D perhaps TRBD1 (6 bases). The CDR3 extends over 15 amino acids. Germline V gene lookup returns CDR1 SNHLY and CDR2 FYNNEI. Trimming took 4 bases from V and 2 from J, leaving 13 bases between them. The CDR3 sequence is CASSGPGQFTDTQYF. CDR3 DNA: TGTGCCAGCAGTGGCCCTGGACAGTTCACAGATACGCAGTATTTT.

This clone has only a few counts. The chain carries TRBV5-1 and TRBJ2-7; perhaps D is TRBD1 or TRBD2 (5 bases each). CDR3 length equals 13 residues. The ends were cut back, 7 bases at V and 3 bases at J, with 14 bases in the middle. Germline CDR1 SGHRS, CDR2 YFSETQ. CDR3: CASGWDRIYEQYF. CDR3 bases: TGCGCCAGCGGTTGGGACCGCATCTACGAGCAGTACTTC.

The chain combines TRBV11-3 with TRBJ1-4, with D maybe TRBD1 (5 bases). CDR3 length equals 14 residues. The V gene lost 5 bases and the J gene lost 2 bases, with 9 bases spanning the gap. Germline-derived CDR1 and CDR2 are SGHNT and YENEEA. CDR3 in amino acids: CASSPGRTNEKLFF. In DNA form, the CDR3 reads TGTGCCAGCAGCCCAGGGAGGACTAATGAAAAACTGTTTTTT.

This clone has a handful of counts. The chain employs TRBV7-2 and TRBJ2-3; maybe TRBD2 (6 bases). Germline assignment: CDR1 SGHTA and CDR2 FQGNSA. Trimming stripped 2 bases from V and 2 bases from J, with 11 bases between. This CDR3 contains 15 residues. The CDR3 nucleotides read TGTGCCAGCAGCTTAAGCGGGTTTCCCACAGATACGCAGTATTTT. Translated: CASSLSGFPTDTQYF. The variable domain in full, completed from reference TRBV7-2 and TRBJ2-3, reads GAGVSQSPSNKVTEKGKDVELRCDPISGHTALYWYRQSLGQGLEFLIYFQGNSAPDKSGLPSDRFSAERTGGSVSTLTIQRTQQEDSAVYLCASSLSGFPTDTQYFGPGTRLTVL.

V is TRBV19 and J is TRBJ2-3, with D possibly TRBD1 on 5 matching bases. Trimming stripped 5 bases from V and 1 base from J, with 7 bases between. The CDR3 loop spans 13 amino acids. Per the germline V gene, CDR1 is LNHDA and CDR2 is SQIVND (reference sequence). CDR3 bases: TGTGCCAGTAGTGAACAGGGCACAGATACGCAGTATTTT. It translates to CASSEQGTDTQYF.

The chain uses TRBV7-3 and TRBJ2-2; no clear D gene. Germline CDR1 and CDR2: SGHTA and FQGTGA. The CDR3 runs 11 residues. Trimming shortened V by 4 bases and J by 7 bases, and 4 bases separated the two germline ends. The CDR3 sequence: CASSSDGELFF. The CDR3 DNA reads TGTGCCAGCAGCTCCGACGGGGAGCTGTTTTTT.

This clone showed up just a few times. The chain couples TRBV12-5 to TRBJ2-5; 11 nucleotides line up with TRBD2. V dropped 7 bases and J dropped 2; count of bases not matched to a gene: 9. Looked up from germline, CDR1 is LGHNT and CDR2 is FRNRAP. There are 16 residues in the CDR3. The CDR3 DNA reads TGTGCTAGTGCGGCTAGCGGGGGGCTTACACAAGAGACCCAGTACTTC. Translating it yields CASAASGGLTQETQYF.

This chain joins TRBV20-1 and TRBJ1-3; D remains unclear. The CDR3 sequence is 11 residues long. V was trimmed by 7 bases and J by 4 bases, leaving 8 bases between them. Germline CDR1 DFQATT, CDR2 SNEGSKA (reference sequence). CDR3 nucleotides: TGCAGTGGGGAGTGGGGAAACACCATATATTTT. It is translated as CSGEWGNTIYF.